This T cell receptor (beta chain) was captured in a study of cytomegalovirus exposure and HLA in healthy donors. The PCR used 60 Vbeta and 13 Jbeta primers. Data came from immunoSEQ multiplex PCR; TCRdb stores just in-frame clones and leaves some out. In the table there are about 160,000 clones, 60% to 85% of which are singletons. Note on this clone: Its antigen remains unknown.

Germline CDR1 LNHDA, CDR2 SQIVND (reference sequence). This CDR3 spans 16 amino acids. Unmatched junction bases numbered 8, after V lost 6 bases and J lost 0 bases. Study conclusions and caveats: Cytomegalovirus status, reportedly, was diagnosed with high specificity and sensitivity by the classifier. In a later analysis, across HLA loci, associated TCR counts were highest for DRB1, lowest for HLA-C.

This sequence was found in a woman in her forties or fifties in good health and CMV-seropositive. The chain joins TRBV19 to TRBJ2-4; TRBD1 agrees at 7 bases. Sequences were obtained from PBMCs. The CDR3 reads CASSHMGQLAKNIQYF. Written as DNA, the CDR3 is TGTGCCAGTAGCCACATGGGACAGCTAGCCAAAAACATTCAGTACTTC.